This T cell receptor (beta chain) appears in the sequencing data of a study of blood T cell repertoires in COVID-19. Study overall: Specimens from acute and convalescent COVID-19 originated in the United States, Italy and Spain. PBMCs, B-cell-depleted T cells, or T cells were the source of the cDNA or gDNA that made up the material.

Trimming took 4 bases from V and 0 from J, leaving 20 bases between them. Germline CDR1 reads SGDLS; CDR2 reads YYNGEE. The CDR3 covers 19 residues. Authors' data handling: The assay estimated nucleated cells by amplifying reference gene primers. Here immunoSEQ multiplex PCR was the method, and the copy in TCRdb shows in-frame clones only, minus some. V, J and clone size are taken as reported in that table, and D and trimming were inferred from the DNA itself. The sample gives approximately 200,000 clones, about 86% of which show up once; 2.9% is in the top ten. This chain links TRBV9 with TRBJ2-6; D may be TRBD2 (5 bases). Input material: peripheral blood. The TCR originated in a woman aged 25 to 39 with active or convalescent COVID-19. The DNA of the CDR3 is TGTGCCAGCAGCCCTCGAGGATTCGGGGTCCTCTCTGGGGCCAACGTCCTGACTTTC. Translating gives CASSPRGFGVLSGANVLTF.